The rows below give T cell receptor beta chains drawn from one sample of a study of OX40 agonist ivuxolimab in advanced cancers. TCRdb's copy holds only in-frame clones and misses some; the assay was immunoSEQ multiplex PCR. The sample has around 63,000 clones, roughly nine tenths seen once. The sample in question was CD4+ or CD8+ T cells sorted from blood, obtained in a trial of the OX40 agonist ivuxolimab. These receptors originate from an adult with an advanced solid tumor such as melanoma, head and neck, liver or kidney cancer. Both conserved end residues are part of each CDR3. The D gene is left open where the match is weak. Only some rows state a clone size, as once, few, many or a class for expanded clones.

CDR3 protein: CASSEGPLNRPQHF
CDR3 DNA: TGTGCCAGCAGCGAGGGCCCTTTAAATCGGCCCCAGCATTTT
clone size: NA
J gene: TRBJ1-5
V gene: TRBV9
D gene: NA

CDR3 protein: CASSLEGRDLGEQYF
CDR3 DNA: TGCGCCAGCAGCTTGGAGGGGAGGGACTTGGGTGAGCAGTACTTC
clone size: NA
J gene: TRBJ2-7
V gene: TRBV5-1
D gene: TRBD2

CDR3 protein: CASSPQITDTQYF
CDR3 DNA: TGTGCCAGCTCACCCCAGATCACAGATACGCAGTATTTT
clone size: NA
J gene: TRBJ2-3
V gene: TRBV18
D gene: NA

CDR3 protein: CASSLGADKETQYF
CDR3 DNA: TGCGCCAGCAGCTTGGGGGCGGACAAAGAGACCCAGTACTTC
clone size: NA
J gene: TRBJ2-5
V gene: TRBV5-1
D gene: NA

CDR3 protein: CAISDITSGGGETQYF
CDR3 DNA: TGTGCCATCAGTGATATTACTAGCGGGGGTGGAGAGACCCAGTACTTC
clone size: NA
J gene: TRBJ2-5
V gene: TRBV10-3
D gene: TRBD2

CDR3 protein: CASGRQGNYGYTF
CDR3 DNA: TGTGCCAGCGGTCGACAGGGGAACTATGGCTACACCTTC
clone size: NA
J gene: TRBJ1-2
V gene: TRBV28
D gene: TRBD1

CDR3 protein: CASIQGLARGEQYF
CDR3 DNA: TGTGCCAGCATCCAGGGACTAGCCAGAGGAGAGCAGTACTTC
clone size: once
J gene: TRBJ2-7
V gene: TRBV6-6
D gene: TRBD2

CDR3 protein: CASSALDRGLAGDRQNTGELFF
CDR3 DNA: TGTGCCAGCAGCGCGCTGGACAGGGGGCTAGCGGGAGACCGTCAAAACACCGGGGAGCTGTTTTTT
clone size: NA
J gene: TRBJ2-2
V gene: TRBV9
D gene: NA

CDR3 protein: CASSQPGSLLANYGYTF
CDR3 DNA: TGTGCCAGCAGCCAGCCGGGCAGCCTACTAGCTAACTATGGCTACACCTTC
clone size: NA
J gene: TRBJ1-2
V gene: TRBV11-2
D gene: NA

CDR3 protein: CASTPSSGSTDTQYF
CDR3 DNA: TGTGCCAGCACCCCCTCTAGCGGGAGTACAGATACGCAGTATTTT
clone size: NA
J gene: TRBJ2-3
V gene: TRBV7-9
D gene: TRBD2

CDR3 protein: CASSYEGGSTDTQYF
CDR3 DNA: TGTGCCAGCAGTTACGAGGGGGGTTCCACAGATACGCAGTATTTT
clone size: NA
J gene: TRBJ2-3
V gene: TRBV6-5
D gene: NA

CDR3 protein: CASSQEGIFEQYF
CDR3 DNA: TGCGCCAGCAGCCAAGAAGGGATTTTCGAGCAGTACTTC
clone size: NA
J gene: TRBJ2-7
V gene: TRBV4-1
D gene: NA

CDR3 protein: CAISGGYNSPLHF
CDR3 DNA: TGTGCCATCAGTGGGGGGTATAATTCACCCCTCCACTTT
clone size: NA
J gene: TRBJ1-6
V gene: TRBV10-3
D gene: NA

CDR3 protein: CARSLPLVRTASGNTIYF
CDR3 DNA: TGTGCCAGAAGCTTGCCACTCGTCAGGACTGCCTCTGGAAACACCATATATTTT
clone size: NA
J gene: TRBJ1-3
V gene: TRBV5-3
D gene: NA